This entry is about one T cell receptor (beta chain). The antigen remains undetermined. Here immunoSEQ multiplex PCR was the method, and the copy in TCRdb shows in-frame clones only, minus some. Of some 25,000 clones listed, more than 70% were seen once; the top ten hold about 9%. CDR3 size: 19 residues. Germline V lookup: CDR1 SGHRS, CDR2 YFSETQ. Trimming stripped 0 bases from V and 0 bases from J, with 22 bases between. These data are taken from a study of T cells in localized non-small cell lung cancer. Study conclusions and caveats: Tumor trailed uninvolved adjacent lung in T cell clonality, which peaked there.

Sample: peripheral blood mononuclear cells, taken before any cancer treatment. This chain connects TRBV5-1 to TRBJ2-7; D might be TRBD1 or TRBD2, each matching 5 bases. This receptor was taken from a woman between 40 and 69 years old with stage III lung adenocarcinoma. The CDR3 region has the DNA TGCGCCAGCAGCTTGGGGGGACCTCGGACCCTGCGGAGCTCCTACGAGCAGTACTTC. Its protein is CASSLGGPRTLRSSYEQYF.